This TCR beta chain appears in the sequencing data of a study of shared clonotypes between healthy human individuals. The germline V and J ends were trimmed by 5 bases and 5 bases, with 10 bases remaining between them. The CDR3 is 13 residues long. CDR1 SNHLY and CDR2 FYNNEI come from the germline V gene. Here immunoSEQ multiplex PCR was the method, and the copy in TCRdb shows in-frame clones only, minus some. Altogether 2 million to 2.5 million clones are present, under 95% being singletons, with the ten largest covering more than 0.35%. Input material: naive CD4+ T cells from PBMCs. Regarding subset: CD45RA+ positively selected. This sequence was found in a man between 18 and 29 years old in good health. Some clones in this sample may be carry-over from other donors' samples. The chain combines TRBV2 with TRBJ2-4, with D possibly TRBD1 on 6 matching bases. The CDR3 bases are TGTGCCAGCAGTCTACAGGGTGAAAACATTCAGTACTTC. It yields the protein CASSLQGENIQYF. Using reference TRBV2 and TRBJ2-4 for the parts outside the CDR3, the full variable domain is EPEVTQTPSHQVTQMGQEVILRCVPISNHLYFYWYRQILGQKVEFLVSFYNNEISEKSEIFDDQFSVERPDGSNFTLKIRSTKLEDSAMYFCASSLQGENIQYFGAGTRLSVL.